These 22 T cell receptor beta chains were sequenced from one sample in a study of T cell changes during pregnancy in multiple sclerosis. Produced via immunoSEQ multiplex PCR; TCRdb's table is partial and in-frame only. The sample yields just over 65,000 clones, under 95% seen once. Sequencing used peripheral blood, obtained in the second trimester of pregnancy. The receptors were sampled from a female donor with multiple sclerosis, enrolled in a pregnancy study.

CDR3 amino acids: CASSDPGTGPRNEQFF. CDR3 in DNA: TGTGCCAGCAGTGACCCCGGGACAGGCCCGCGCAATGAGCAGTTCTTC. The J gene is TRBJ2-1, the V gene TRBV6-4; the match to TRBD1 covers 8 bases. Germline CDR1 reads MRHNA; CDR2 reads SNTAGT. J lost 6 bases, V lost 2 bases, and 9 bases had no gene match. The CDR3 is 16 residues long.

V is TRBV13 and J is TRBJ2-1; 16 nucleotides agree with TRBD2. Germline-derived CDR1 and CDR2 are PRHDT and FYEKMQ (reference sequence). J was trimmed by 6 bases and V by 4 bases; bases with no gene match: 3. The CDR3 runs 16 residues. CDR3 loop: CASSSGLAGGANEQFF. The CDR3 region has the DNA TGTGCCAGCAGCTCGGGACTAGCGGGGGGGGCCAATGAGCAGTTCTTC.

The V and J genes are TRBV7-8 and TRBJ1-1, with a possible D match to TRBD1 (5 bases). Germline lookup yields CDR1 SGHVS and CDR2 FQNEAQ. Deletions cut 1 base from V and 1 base from J, with 7 bases between. This CDR3 is 14 amino acids long. CDR3 in amino acids: CASSLGQKNTEAFF. CDR3 DNA: TGTGCCAGCAGCTTAGGACAGAAGAACACTGAAGCTTTCTTT.

This clone was seen just once. The chain carries TRBV30 and TRBJ1-5; TRBD1 agrees at 10 bases. Germline loops: CDR1 GTSNPN, CDR2 SVGIG (reference sequence). Germline trimming cut 8 bases from V and 1 base from J; bases unmatched to any gene: 17. The CDR3 has 18 amino acids. The CDR3 nucleotides are TGTGCCGTGGGCCGAGGGACAGGGGTTTATGGAAGCAATCAGCCCCAGCATTTT. The encoded protein is CAVGRGTGVYGSNQPQHF. Filled out from reference TRBV30 and TRBJ1-5, the complete variable domain reads SQTIHQWPATLVQPVGSPLSLECTVEGTSNPNLYWYRQAAGRGLQLLFYSVGIGQISSEVPQNLSASRPQDRQFILSSKKLLLSDSGFYLCAVGRGTGVYGSNQPQHFGDGTRLSIL.

This chain connects TRBV20-1 to TRBJ1-1; possibly TRBD1 for D (5 bases). From germline, CDR1 is DFQATT and CDR2 SNEGSKA (reference sequence). The CDR3 totals 10 residues. The CDR3 region is CCQGRPEAFF. The CDR3 DNA is TGCTGTCAGGGCAGGCCTGAAGCTTTCTTT.

The rearrangement uses TRBV5-1 and TRBJ1-2, with D perhaps matching TRBD1 (6 bases). There are 14 residues in the CDR3. Trimming shortened V by 4 bases and J by 4 bases, and 14 bases separated the two germline ends. Germline V CDR1 and CDR2: SGHRS, YFSETQ. The CDR3 DNA sequence: TGCGCCAGCAGCCTGAACAGGGCGAGCTATGGCTACACCTTC. Translated: CASSLNRASYGYTF.

This clone was found a few times. The chain carries TRBV19 and TRBJ1-2, with 8 bases fitting TRBD1. Trimming removed 3 bases from V and 4 bases from J; junction bases left unmatched: 10. Per germline, CDR1 LNHDA and CDR2 SQIVND (reference sequence). This CDR3 spans 16 amino acids. CDR3 in amino acids: CASSITFRGPVYGYTF. In DNA form, the CDR3 reads TGTGCCAGTAGTATTACCTTCAGGGGGCCAGTCTATGGCTACACCTTC.

V is TRBV7-9 and J is TRBJ2-7; 7 nucleotides align to TRBD1. Germline V lookup: CDR1 SEHNR, CDR2 FQNEAQ (reference sequence). The V gene end was trimmed by 5 bases and the J gene end by 3 bases; junction bases not matched to a gene: 4. This CDR3 has 13 residues. CDR3 region: CASSARQGYEQYF. The CDR3 nucleotides are TGTGCCAGCAGCGCCCGACAGGGCTACGAGCAGTACTTC. The full variable domain, with the rest looked up from reference TRBV7-9 and TRBJ2-7, is DTGVSQNPRHKITKRGQNVTFRCDPISEHNRLYWYRQTLGQGPEFLTYFQNEAQLEKSRLLSDRFSAERPKGSFSTLEIQRTEQGDSAMYLCASSARQGYEQYFGPGTRLTVT.

The CDR3 here is CAWSLTGGAGNTIYF. Written as DNA, the CDR3 is TGTGCCTGGAGCCTTACAGGGGGCGCTGGAAACACCATATATTTT. The chain couples TRBV30 to TRBJ1-3; 9 bases are shared with TRBD1. The CDR3 is 15 amino acids. In germline, CDR1 is GTSNPN, CDR2 SVGIG (reference sequence). J gave up 2 bases and V 3 bases, and 5 bases lay outside the gene matches. Complete variable domain (other parts from reference TRBV30 and TRBJ1-3): SQTIHQWPATLVQPVGSPLSLECTVEGTSNPNLYWYRQAAGRGLQLLFYSVGIGQISSEVPQNLSASRPQDRQFILSSKKLLLSDSGFYLCAWSLTGGAGNTIYFGEGSWLTVV.

The chain employs TRBV6-1 and TRBJ2-4, with 8 nucleotides matching TRBD1. Per the germline V gene, CDR1 is MNHNS and CDR2 is SASEGT. The CDR3 runs 15 residues. The J segment lost 0 bases and the V segment lost 7 bases, leaving 5 bases of the junction unmatched. The CDR3 coding sequence is TGTGCCAGCATCCAGGGGGCTTTAGCCAAAAACATTCAGTACTTC. It is translated as CASIQGALAKNIQYF.

CDR3 region: CASSVGGGLFSGYTF. DNA for the CDR3: TGTGCCAGCAGCGTAGGCGGGGGGCTCTTCTCTGGCTACACCTTC. The chain combines TRBV9 with TRBJ1-2; D perhaps matches TRBD1 (6 bases). The ends were cut back, 0 bases at V and 7 bases at J, with 16 bases in the middle. Germline V gene data show CDR1 as SGDLS and CDR2 as YYNGEE. The CDR3 extends over 15 amino acids.

In its sample, this clone was seen once. V usage is TRBV7-2 and J usage is TRBJ1-3, with a possible D match to TRBD1 (5 bases). This CDR3 is built from 18 residues. Germline assignment: CDR1 SGHTA and CDR2 FQGNSA. Trimming left V 3 bases short and J 0 bases short, with 18 bases between. In nucleotides, the CDR3 is TGTGCCAGCAGCTTCGCCCATGGGGGGGTTAGCTCTGGAAACACCATATATTTT. Translated, it gives CASSFAHGGVSSGNTIYF.

The chain carries TRBV4-3 and TRBJ2-1, with D unclear. The CDR3 runs to 14 residues. With 1 base removed from V and 1 base from J, the gap between germline ends came to 5 bases. Germline CDR1 LGHNA, CDR2 YSLEER. The CDR3 sequence: CASSQGQSYNEQFF. CDR3 coding DNA: TGCGCCAGCAGCCAAGGGCAGTCCTACAATGAGCAGTTCTTC.

The chain carries TRBV11-2 and TRBJ2-7, with 8 bases that match TRBD2. Trimming removed 1 base from V and 2 bases from J; junction bases left unmatched: 4. CDR3 length: 15 amino acids. Per germline, CDR1 SGHAT and CDR2 FQNNGV. The CDR3 region is CASSLGRAGAYEQYF. DNA of the CDR3: TGTGCCAGCAGCTTAGGAAGAGCGGGGGCCTACGAGCAGTACTTC.

In its sample, this clone was seen a few times. The rearrangement uses TRBV6-4 and TRBJ2-2; D might be TRBD2 (6 bases). Trimming shortened V by 2 bases and J by 1 base, and 11 bases separated the two germline ends. CDR1 and CDR2 (germline): MRHNA, SNTAGT. This CDR3 contains 16 residues. The CDR3 here is CASSDGGDLNTGELFF. CDR3 nucleotides: TGTGCCAGCAGTGACGGAGGGGACCTGAACACCGGGGAGCTGTTTTTT.

This clone has only one observation. V is TRBV19 and J is TRBJ1-1; TRBD1 matches at 7 bases. The germline V gene encodes CDR1 LNHDA and CDR2 SQIVND (reference sequence). V lost 5 bases, J lost 4 bases, and 7 bases stayed unmatched. The CDR3 consists of 14 residues. In DNA, the CDR3 is TGTGCCAGTAGTCCGGGACAGCTGGGCACTGAAGCTTTCTTT. This sequence encodes CASSPGQLGTEAFF.

This chain joins TRBV27 and TRBJ1-1, with a weak D call TRBD1 (5 bases). Trimming removed 5 bases from V and 7 bases from J, with 11 bases in between. CDR1 is MNHEY, CDR2 SMNVEV, per germline (reference sequence). The CDR3 extends over 12 amino acids. CDR3 sequence: CASSHPGREAFF. The CDR3, as DNA: TGTGCCAGCAGTCACCCAGGGCGTGAAGCTTTCTTT.

The rearrangement uses TRBV7-8 and TRBJ2-3; 8 nucleotides agree with TRBD1. The CDR3 runs 16 residues. Germline V gene lookup returns CDR1 SGHVS and CDR2 FQNEAQ. V shed 3 bases and J 1 base; nucleotides not matched to a gene: 6. The CDR3, as DNA: TGTGCCAGCAGCTTCCTGTCGACAGGGGGCACAGATACGCAGTATTTT. Its translation is CASSFLSTGGTDTQYF.

The J gene is TRBJ2-1, the V gene TRBV5-4, with D possibly being TRBD2 (6 bases). V shed 0 bases and J shed 8 bases, with 9 bases lying between them. CDR3 length: 13 amino acids. Germline values: CDR1 SGHNT, CDR2 YYREEE (reference sequence). The CDR3 loop reads CASSLVGGYEQFF. The CDR3 DNA is TGTGCCAGCAGCTTGGTTGGGGGGTATGAGCAGTTCTTC.

This clone has only one observation. The rearrangement uses TRBV6-5 and TRBJ1-6, with TRBD1 identical over 7 bases. Germline V gene lookup returns CDR1 MNHEY and CDR2 SVGAGI. The CDR3 is 15 amino acids. The J segment lost 6 bases and the V segment lost 6 bases, leaving 8 bases of the junction unmatched. For the CDR3, the DNA is TGTGCCAGCAGGTTAACGGGACAGCTTAATTCACCCCTCCACTTT. This translates into CASRLTGQLNSPLHF.

This rearrangement joins TRBV10-3 to TRBJ2-5; 7 bases align to TRBD2. CDR1 is ENHRY and CDR2 is SYGVKD in the germline V gene. Trimming took 6 bases from V and 3 from J; bases not matched to a gene: 10. The CDR3 is 15 amino acids. The DNA of the CDR3 is TGTGCCATCAGCAACGACGGGACTACTAAAGAGACCCAGTACTTC. Its protein is CAISNDGTTKETQYF.

The V call is TRBV5-4, the J call TRBJ2-3; 9 nucleotides line up with TRBD2. J gave up 12 bases and V 0 bases, and 11 bases lay outside the gene matches. CDR3 length: 15 amino acids. CDR1 and CDR2 (germline): SGHNT, YYREEE (reference sequence). DNA for the CDR3: TGTGCCAGCAGCTTGGCGAGCGGGGGGCAGGGGGTCCAGTATTTT. Translated: CASSLASGGQGVQYF.